This T cell receptor (beta chain) was captured by sequencing in a study of T cell repertoires in cytomegalovirus infection. Study details: Public TCR beta signature analysis indicated the presence of both CMV infection and matching HLA type. Whole-study findings and limits: Frequencies of public TCR beta families were cumulated, and this identified carriers of CMV plus the relevant HLA. The ex vivo response was dominated by HLA-C-restricted CMV-specific TCR beta clonotypes.

A word on this clonotype: The antigen is not known.

J lost 4 bases, V lost 4 bases, and 16 bases had no gene match. Germline loops: CDR1 SGHVS, CDR2 FQNEAQ. The CDR3 totals 18 residues. TCRdb reprocessed the reads via MiXCR and lists one record per CDR3 protein. The table has approximately 180,000 distinct CDR3 sequences, about a sixth seen once. The clonotype was recovered from a human donor in good health (CMV status not recorded). Some clones in this sample may be carry-over from other donors' samples. V usage is TRBV7-8 and J usage is TRBJ2-5, with TRBD1 identical over 9 bases. Sequencing input: CD8+ T cells from PBMCs. DNA of the CDR3: TGTGCCAGCAGCTCCGTCGAGGACAGGGGAACGTTTCGAGAGACCCAGTACTTC. This translates into CASSSVEDRGTFRETQYF.